This T cell receptor (beta chain) was captured by sequencing in a study of neurological immune-mediated disorders. This clonotype has at least ten counts. The antigen remains unidentified. TCRdb redid the calling of the 5' RACE reads with MiXCR, one entry per CDR3 protein. The table lists about 48,000 distinct CDR3 sequences, 1.9% of them singletons, with 2% to 2.5% in the top ten. PBMCs numbering 2 million and stored at -80 C yielded the unsorted libraries. The V end lost 7 bases, the J end lost 3 bases, and 7 bases lay between the germline ends. The CDR3 loop spans 12 amino acids. Germline assignment: CDR1 SNHLY and CDR2 FYNNEI. Whole-study findings and limits: HTLV-1-associated myelopathy led in TCR clonal expansion, while multiple sclerosis ranked lowest, below healthy controls.

The TCR sequence derives from a middle-aged woman with multiple sclerosis. J is TRBJ1-3 and V is TRBV2; no definite D call. The sequenced sample consisted of PBMCs. CDR3 protein: CASIRGGNTIYF. In DNA form, the CDR3 reads TGTGCCAGCATACGGGGTGGAAACACCATATATTTT.